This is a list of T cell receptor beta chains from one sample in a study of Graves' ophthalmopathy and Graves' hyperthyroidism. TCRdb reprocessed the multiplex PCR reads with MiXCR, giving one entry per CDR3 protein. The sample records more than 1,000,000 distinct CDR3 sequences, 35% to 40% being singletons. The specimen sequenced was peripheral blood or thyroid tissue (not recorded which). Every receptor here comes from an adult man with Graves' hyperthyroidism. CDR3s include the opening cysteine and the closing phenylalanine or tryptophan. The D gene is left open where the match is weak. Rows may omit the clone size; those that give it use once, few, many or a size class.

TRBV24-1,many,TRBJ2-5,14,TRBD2,CATSDRGLVGTQYF
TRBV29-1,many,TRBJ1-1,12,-,CSGTGPEAEAFF
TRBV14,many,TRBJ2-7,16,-,CASSQDSRNPAPEQYF
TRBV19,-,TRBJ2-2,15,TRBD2,CASRNSGGSSGELFF
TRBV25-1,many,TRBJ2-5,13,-,CASSEWGRETQYF
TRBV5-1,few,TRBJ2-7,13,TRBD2,CASSFAGVGEQYF
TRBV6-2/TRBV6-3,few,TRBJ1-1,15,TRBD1,CASSVRQGENTEAFF
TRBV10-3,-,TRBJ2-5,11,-,CAISDYGTQYF
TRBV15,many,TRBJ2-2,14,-,CATSRRGVSGELFF
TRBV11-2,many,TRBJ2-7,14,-,CASSSQGAGYEQYF
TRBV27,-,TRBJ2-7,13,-,CASSFTGLGEQYF
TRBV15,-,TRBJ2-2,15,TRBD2,CATSVRLAFTGELFF
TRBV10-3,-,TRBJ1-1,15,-,CASSDRGAWDTEAFF
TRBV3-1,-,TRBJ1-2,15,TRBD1,CASSQSGTGIQGYTF
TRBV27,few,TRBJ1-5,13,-,CASSPAGLQPQHF
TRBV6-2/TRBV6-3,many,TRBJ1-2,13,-,CASSRDSPDGYTF
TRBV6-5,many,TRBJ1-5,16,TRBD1,CASSPQTGDARQPQHF
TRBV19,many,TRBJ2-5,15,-,CASSIRAGTQETQYF
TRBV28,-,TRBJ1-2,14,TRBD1,CASTRDSRQGGYTF
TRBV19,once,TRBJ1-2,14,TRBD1,CATWDRGRNYGYTF
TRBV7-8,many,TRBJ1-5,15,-,CASSQDYGGHWPQHF
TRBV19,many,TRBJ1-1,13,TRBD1,CASSKTGVTEAFF
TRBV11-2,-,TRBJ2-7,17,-,CATEAGGSVELAYEQYF
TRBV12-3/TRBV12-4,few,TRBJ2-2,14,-,CASSSRLGIRELFF
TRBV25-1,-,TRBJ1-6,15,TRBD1,CASRDQQGVNSPLHF
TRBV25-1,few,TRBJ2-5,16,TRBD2,CASSEFPGGEPGAQYF
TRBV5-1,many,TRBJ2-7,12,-,CASSFDTYEQYF
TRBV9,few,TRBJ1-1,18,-,CASSVATSTGETATEAFF
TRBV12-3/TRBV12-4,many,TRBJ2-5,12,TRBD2,CASRLRGETQYF
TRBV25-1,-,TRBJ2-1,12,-,CASSGTDNEQFF
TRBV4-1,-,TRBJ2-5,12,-,CASSHSEETQYF
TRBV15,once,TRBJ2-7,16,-,CATSTTRLGGSYEQYF
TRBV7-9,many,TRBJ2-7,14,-,CASSLPRGLVEQYF
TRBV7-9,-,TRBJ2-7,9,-,CASSLSWDF
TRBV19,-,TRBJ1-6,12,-,CASRYDGATLHF
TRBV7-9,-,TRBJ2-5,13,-,CASSLMAGGAQYF
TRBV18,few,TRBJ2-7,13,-,CASSPSSGQGQYF
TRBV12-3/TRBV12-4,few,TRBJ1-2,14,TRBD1,CASSYPDRGVGYTF
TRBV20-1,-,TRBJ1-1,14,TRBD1,CSARGGDSANEAFF
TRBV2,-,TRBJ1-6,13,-,CASTKAGDSPLHF
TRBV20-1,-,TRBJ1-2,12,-,CSSGTATRGYTF
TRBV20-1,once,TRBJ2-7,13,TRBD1,CSARQTGAYEQYF
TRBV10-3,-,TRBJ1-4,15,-,CAITQGAGPREKLFF
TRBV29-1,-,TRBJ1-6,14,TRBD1,CSVVGGGENSPLHF
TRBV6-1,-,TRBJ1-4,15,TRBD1,CASSGRTGGVEKLFF
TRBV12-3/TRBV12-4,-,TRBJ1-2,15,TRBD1,CASSFRRQGINGYTF
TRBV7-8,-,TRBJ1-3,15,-,CASSSPGVSGNTIYF
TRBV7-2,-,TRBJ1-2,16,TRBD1,CASSPKGTGGGYGYTF
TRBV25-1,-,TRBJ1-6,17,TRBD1,CASSQGQGGNYNSPLHF
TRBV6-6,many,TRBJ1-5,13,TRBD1,CASNGQGGQPQHF
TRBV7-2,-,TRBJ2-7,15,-,CASSLVQGPSYEQYF
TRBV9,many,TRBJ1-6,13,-,CASSGKVGSPLHF
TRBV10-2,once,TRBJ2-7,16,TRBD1,CASSEFTGGFEYEQYF